These 9 T cell receptor beta chains originate from one sample sequenced in a study of response to subunit inactivated influenza vaccine. MiXCR was run by TCRdb on the RT-PCR reads, yielding one entry per CDR3 protein. The table records approximately 500,000 distinct CDR3 sequences, 10% to 15% of them present only once. The source was PBMCs from blood, collected around seven weeks after vaccination. These receptors all stem from a middle-aged man who received an inactivated influenza vaccine.

This sequence joins TRBV5-1 and TRBJ1-4; TRBD1 is a possible D gene (6 bases). The V end was cut by 4 bases, the J end by 6 bases, with 16 bases between. The CDR3 covers 15 residues. Per germline, CDR1 SGHRS and CDR2 YFSETQ. DNA of the CDR3: TGCGCCAGCAGCATATCCGGGACACCGGATGAAAAACTGTTTTTT. Its protein is CASSISGTPDEKLFF. Full variable domain (missing parts from reference TRBV5-1 and TRBJ1-4): KAGVTQTPRYLIKTRGQQVTLSCSPISGHRSVSWYQQTPGQGLQFLFEYFSETQRNKGNFPGRFSGRQFSNSRSEMNVSTLELGDSALYLCASSISGTPDEKLFFGSGTQLSVL.

This clonotype was recorded a few times. The genes are TRBV20-1 and TRBJ2-3; 9 nucleotides line up with TRBD1. From germline, CDR1 is DFQATT and CDR2 SNEGSKA (reference sequence). This CDR3 is built from 14 residues. The ends lost 5 bases at V and 3 bases at J; junction bases unmatched: 6. Written as DNA, the CDR3 is TGCAGTGCTCCGACAGGGGGAAGGACAGATACGCAGTATTTT. Protein sequence: CSAPTGGRTDTQYF.

This rearrangement joins TRBV25-1 to TRBJ2-1; possibly TRBD2 for D (6 bases). V lost 1 base, J lost 4 bases, and 11 bases lay in between. The CDR3 extends over 15 amino acids. CDR1 MGHDK and CDR2 SYGVNS come from the germline V gene. The DNA of the CDR3 is TGTGCCAGCAGTGAATGGCTGACTAGTTACAATGAGCAGTTCTTC. Translated: CASSEWLTSYNEQFF.

This clonotype showed up just a few times. J is TRBJ2-1 and V is TRBV4-3; TRBD2 matches 11 bases. The CDR3 runs to 16 residues. V was pared by 6 bases and J by 4 bases, with 8 bases of the junction left unmatched. Germline V gene sequence: CDR1 LGHNA, CDR2 YSLEER. This CDR3 is CASSLAGGLRYNEQFF. The CDR3 DNA sequence: TGCGCCAGCAGTTTAGCGGGAGGGCTAAGATACAATGAGCAGTTCTTC.

The sample holds a few counts of this clonotype. V usage is TRBV25-1 and J usage is TRBJ2-1; 9 nucleotides agree with TRBD2. The CDR3 is 16 amino acids. V lost 2 bases, J lost 2 bases, and 4 bases stayed unmatched. The germline gives CDR1 MGHDK, CDR2 SYGVNS. The CDR3 DNA is TGTGCCAGCAGTGAACAGACTAGCGGAGCCTACAATGAGCAGTTCTTC. Amino acids: CASSEQTSGAYNEQFF.

In this sample, this clonotype turned up a few times. This chain joins TRBV12-3 or TRBV12-4 and TRBJ1-3; tentatively, D is TRBD1 (5 bases). The CDR3 has 12 residues. For the CDR3, the DNA is TGTGCTGAACGGGGGACCGGAAACACCATATATTTT. It specifies CAERGTGNTIYF.

The chain joins TRBV7-8 to TRBJ1-1; D gene unclear. This CDR3 spans 15 amino acids. The V gene lost 5 bases and the J gene lost 0 bases, with 13 bases spanning the gap. Germline CDR1 SGHVS, CDR2 FQNEAQ. CDR3 sequence: CASSPGRSMNTEAFF. CDR3 nucleotide sequence: TGTGCCAGCAGCCCCGGACGCAGTATGAACACTGAAGCTTTCTTT.

The chain links TRBV5-4 to TRBJ2-7; unclear D gene. V dropped 6 bases and J dropped 5 bases, with 9 bases sitting between them. The CDR3 spans 11 residues. Germline values: CDR1 SGHNT, CDR2 YYREEE (reference sequence). The CDR3 loop is CASTPPDEQYF. Written as DNA, the CDR3 is TGTGCCAGCACCCCCCCCGACGAGCAGTACTTC.

This clonotype was detected ten times or more. The gene calls are TRBV6-5 and TRBJ2-5; no firm D call. Germline V gene sequence: CDR1 MNHEY, CDR2 SVGAGI. The CDR3 covers 16 residues. The V end lost 2 bases, the J end lost 2 bases, and 15 bases lay between the germline ends. CDR3 loop: CASSYPDTLAQETQYF. CDR3 coding DNA: TGTGCCAGCAGTTACCCTGATACGTTGGCACAAGAGACCCAGTACTTC.